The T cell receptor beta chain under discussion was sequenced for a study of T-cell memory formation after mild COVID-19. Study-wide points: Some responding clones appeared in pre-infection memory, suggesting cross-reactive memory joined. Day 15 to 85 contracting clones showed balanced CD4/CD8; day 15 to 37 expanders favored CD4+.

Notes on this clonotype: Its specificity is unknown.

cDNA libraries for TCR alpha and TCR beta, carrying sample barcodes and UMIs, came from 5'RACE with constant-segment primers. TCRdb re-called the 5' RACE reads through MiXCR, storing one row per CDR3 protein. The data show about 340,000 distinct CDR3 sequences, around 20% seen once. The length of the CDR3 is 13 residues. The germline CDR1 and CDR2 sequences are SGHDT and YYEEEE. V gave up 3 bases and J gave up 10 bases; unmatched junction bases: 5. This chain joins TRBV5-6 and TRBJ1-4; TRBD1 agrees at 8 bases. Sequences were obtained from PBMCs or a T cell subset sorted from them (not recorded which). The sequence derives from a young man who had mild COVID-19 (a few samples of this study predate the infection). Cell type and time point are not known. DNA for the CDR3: TGTGCCAGCAGCTCTCAAGGACAGGGAAAACTGTTTTTT. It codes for CASSSQGQGKLFF.